This T cell receptor (beta chain) was obtained from a study of blood T cells in healthy people across ages. Study observations and caveats: TCR beta diversity per million T cells fell roughly linearly with age.

This clonotype was seen a handful of times. Its antigen remains unknown. V dropped 8 bases and J dropped 1; count of bases not matched to a gene: 16. Germline CDR1 is MNHNS and CDR2 is SASEGT. This CDR3 spans 18 amino acids. Primers used in a second PCR of roughly 7 to 11 cycles were a sample-barcoded 5' primer and a J-beta primer mix. TCRdb analysed the 5' RACE reads with MiXCR anew, one entry per CDR3 protein. This sample has nearly 1 million distinct CDR3 sequences, with roughly half found just once. The V call is TRBV6-1, the J call TRBJ2-3, with 9 bases identical to TRBD1. The sequencing sample was made of blood. The source is an older woman in good health. CDR3 sequence (DNA): TGTGCCAGCGCGAGGACAGGGGCCAGGGTCTACGGCACAGATACGCAGTATTTT. Protein: CASARTGARVYGTDTQYF.